Listed here are 24 T cell receptor beta chains from one sample, sequenced in a study of cytomegalovirus exposure and HLA in healthy donors. Generated by immunoSEQ multiplex PCR, the TCRdb table keeps only in-frame clones and is missing some. The repertoire holds 250,000 to 400,000 clones, with nearly 90% as singletons. The sequenced material came from PBMCs. The receptor set was obtained from a man younger than 40 in good health and CMV-seronegative.

This clone was counted once. The chain couples TRBV2 to TRBJ2-7; weak D call: TRBD1 (6 bases). This CDR3 spans 13 amino acids. Germline loops: CDR1 SNHLY, CDR2 FYNNEI. V dropped 8 bases and J dropped 3 bases, with 14 bases sitting between them. The CDR3 bases are TGTGCCAGCGGGGGACAAAACTTCTACGAGCAGTACTTC. Protein sequence: CASGGQNFYEQYF.

This chain connects TRBV4-3 to TRBJ1-2; 7 nucleotides agree with TRBD1. From germline, CDR1 is LGHNA and CDR2 YSLEER. The CDR3 runs 17 residues. Trimming cost V 3 bases and J 4 bases; bases outside gene matches: 14. As DNA, the CDR3 is TGCGCCAGCAGCCATCTAAGCTACCGGGGACAGTTCTATGGCTACACCTTC. The encoded protein is CASSHLSYRGQFYGYTF.

This clone was detected only once. The V and J genes are TRBV7-6 and TRBJ2-1; perhaps TRBD2 as D (6 bases). The length of the CDR3 is 14 residues. Germline assignment: CDR1 SGHVS and CDR2 FNYEAQ. V lost 2 bases, J lost 6 bases, and 11 bases lay in between. In DNA form, the CDR3 reads TGTGCCAGCAGCTTAAGTGGGGAGGTCAATGAGCAGTTCTTC. This encodes CASSLSGEVNEQFF.

Worth noting for this clone: The sample holds other DNA sequences that translate to the same CDR3. V and J are TRBV20-1 and TRBJ2-7; no firm D call. V dropped 1 base and J dropped 2 bases, with 3 bases sitting between them. This CDR3 has 11 amino acids. In germline, CDR1 is DFQATT, CDR2 SNEGSKA (reference sequence). Written as DNA, the CDR3 is TGCAGTGCTAGAGGGCCCTACGAGCAGTACTTC. Its translation is CSARGPYEQYF.

V and J are TRBV7-4 and TRBJ2-1; possibly TRBD2 for D (5 bases). In germline, CDR1 is SGHVT, CDR2 SQSDAQ. V gave up 5 bases and J gave up 4 bases, with 24 bases separating them. The CDR3 length is 18 residues. The CDR3 DNA is TGTGCCAGCAGCCATCGGAGCGGTGATGAGGAAATTTACAATGAGCAGTTCTTC. The encoded protein is CASSHRSGDEEIYNEQFF.

The rearrangement uses TRBV2 and TRBJ1-1; no definite D call. In germline, CDR1 is SNHLY, CDR2 FYNNEI. This CDR3 spans 10 amino acids. V was clipped by 6 bases and J by 8 bases, with 7 bases between them. DNA for the CDR3: TGTGCCAGCAGCAAGAGGGAAGCTTTCTTT. Translating it yields CASSKREAFF. Complete variable domain (other parts from reference TRBV2 and TRBJ1-1): EPEVTQTPSHQVTQMGQEVILRCVPISNHLYFYWYRQILGQKVEFLVSFYNNEISEKSEIFDDQFSVERPDGSNFTLKIRSTKLEDSAMYFCASSKREAFFGQGTRLTVV.

This rearrangement joins TRBV5-8 to TRBJ1-2; D not resolved. Trimming left V 4 bases short and J 8 bases short, with 12 bases between. CDR1 and CDR2 from the germline V gene are SGHTS and YDEGEE. This CDR3 region has 12 residues. CDR3 amino acids: CASSAGKAGYTF. CDR3 coding DNA: TGTGCCAGCAGCGCCGGGAAAGCGGGCTACACCTTC.

The J gene is TRBJ2-5, the V gene TRBV10-3, with 11 bases aligning to TRBD2. This CDR3 is 15 amino acids long. V lost 10 bases, J lost 2 bases, and 9 bases stayed unmatched. The germline V gene has CDR1 ENHRY and CDR2 SYGVKD. CDR3 nucleotide sequence: TGTGCCACGGGACTGATAGCGGGGGGGCAAGAGACCCAGTACTTC. This gives the protein CATGLIAGGQETQYF.

The V call is TRBV9, the J call TRBJ1-6; the D gene is possibly TRBD1 (6 bases). Germline V gives CDR1 SGDLS, CDR2 YYNGEE. The CDR3 consists of 15 residues. The V and J ends lost 0 bases and 8 bases respectively, with 12 bases between them. For the CDR3, the DNA is TGTGCCAGCAGCGTAGTCTCGTCAGGGGATTCACCCCTCCACTTT. Translating it yields CASSVVSSGDSPLHF.

The chain has TRBV7-7 and TRBJ2-1, with 10 bases lining up with TRBD1. V shed 5 bases, J shed 3 bases, and the junction held 10 bases outside the gene matches. Germline loops: CDR1 SSHAT, CDR2 FNYEAQ (reference sequence). This CDR3 spans 17 amino acids. The CDR3 bases are TGTGCCAGCAGCCCTTCGACAGGGGGCCTTAACTACAATGAGCAGTTCTTC. This encodes CASSPSTGGLNYNEQFF. The entire variable domain, with the rest obtained from reference TRBV7-7 and TRBJ2-1, is as follows: GAGVSQSPRYKVTKRGQDVTLRCDPISSHATLYWYQQALGQGPEFLTYFNYEAQPDKSGLPSDRFSAERPEGSISTLTIQRTEQRDSAMYRCASSPSTGGLNYNEQFFGPGTRLTVL.

This rearrangement joins TRBV15 to TRBJ2-3, with TRBD1 matching over 7 bases. Germline loops: CDR1 LNHNV, CDR2 YYDKDF (reference sequence). This CDR3 region has 15 residues. With V trimmed by 9 bases and J by 0 bases, 9 bases remained unmatched. CDR3 region: CATGEGATSTDTQYF. The CDR3 DNA sequence: TGTGCCACTGGAGAGGGGGCCACTAGCACAGATACGCAGTATTTT. Using reference TRBV15 and TRBJ2-3 for the parts outside the CDR3, the full variable domain is DAMVIQNPRYQVTQFGKPVTLSCSQTLNHNVMYWYQQKSSQAPKLLFHYYDKDFNNEADTPDNFQSRRPNTSFCFLDIRSPGLGDTAMYLCATGEGATSTDTQYFGPGTRLTVL.

This clone occurred once. The V gene is TRBV5-1, the J gene TRBJ2-7; D perhaps matches TRBD1 (5 bases). The CDR3 spans 14 residues. Looked up from germline, CDR1 is SGHRS and CDR2 is YFSETQ. The V gene lost 4 bases and the J gene lost 6 bases, with 17 bases spanning the gap. CDR3 nucleotides: TGCGCCAGCAGCGCAAGACAGAGTTCAACCGAGCAGTACTTC. Residues: CASSARQSSTEQYF.

The gene calls are TRBV7-6 and TRBJ2-1, with 10 bases matching TRBD1. Germline-derived CDR1 and CDR2 are SGHVS and FNYEAQ. The CDR3 consists of 16 residues. The ends lost 5 bases at V and 6 bases at J; junction bases unmatched: 10. The CDR3 sequence is CASSLRTGGLANEQFF. Written as DNA, the CDR3 is TGTGCCAGCAGCCTCAGGACAGGGGGTTTAGCCAATGAGCAGTTCTTC.

The chain links TRBV2 to TRBJ2-7, with 9 bases that match TRBD1. The length of the CDR3 is 15 residues. The germline V gene has CDR1 SNHLY and CDR2 FYNNEI. The junction had 7 bases not matched to a gene; V was cut back by 2 bases and J by 5 bases. CDR3 nucleotides: TGTGCCAGCAGTGAACGGGACAGGGTTTTCGACGAGCAGTACTTC. Amino acid sequence: CASSERDRVFDEQYF.

V is TRBV5-1 and J is TRBJ2-3, with 10 positions matching TRBD1. This CDR3 has 16 amino acids. V lost 4 bases and J lost 5; bases outside the gene matches: 10. Germline V gene sequence: CDR1 SGHRS, CDR2 YFSETQ. DNA of the CDR3: TGCGCCAGCAGCGTCGGGACAGGGGCACCGGGAGATACGCAGTATTTT. Amino acid sequence: CASSVGTGAPGDTQYF.

The chain combines TRBV2 with TRBJ2-5; perhaps TRBD1 as D (5 bases). CDR1 is SNHLY, CDR2 FYNNEI, per germline. CDR3 length equals 12 residues. V was cut by 6 bases and J by 9 bases, with 14 bases left in between. DNA for the CDR3: TGTGCCAGCAGACCTGGACAACTTCCCCAGTACTTC. It is translated as CASRPGQLPQYF.

Written as DNA, the CDR3 is TGTGCCAGCAGTTACTCCTACGGTAACTATGGCTACACCTTC. It yields the protein CASSYSYGNYGYTF. The V call is TRBV6-5, the J call TRBJ1-2; D gene uncertain. CDR3 length equals 14 residues. The germline V gene has CDR1 MNHEY and CDR2 SVGAGI. V lost 0 bases to trimming and J lost 1 base, with 6 bases between them.

This sequence joins TRBV18 and TRBJ2-7; the D gene is possibly TRBD2 (5 bases). The CDR3 covers 13 residues. With 5 bases removed from V and 6 bases from J, the gap between germline ends came to 14 bases. Germline V gives CDR1 KGHSH, CDR2 LQKENI. CDR3 sequence: CASSSGLAGEQYF. The CDR3 nucleotides read TGTGCCAGCTCATCCGGACTCGCGGGCGAGCAGTACTTC.

V gene TRBV13 combines with J gene TRBJ1-2; 9 bases match TRBD1. The germline gives CDR1 PRHDT, CDR2 FYEKMQ (reference sequence). The CDR3 spans 16 residues. V lost 5 bases, J lost 7 bases, and 14 bases stayed unmatched. The CDR3 DNA reads as TGTGCCAGCAGCCATTGGTCGATAGGACAGGGGTCTGGCTACACCTTC. Its translation is CASSHWSIGQGSGYTF.

This clone was seen only a few times. This chain uses TRBV7-9 with TRBJ2-7, with TRBD1 matching over 9 bases. With 1 base clipped from V and 5 bases from J, the junction kept 3 bases outside the gene matches. The CDR3 consists of 14 residues. The germline V gene has CDR1 SEHNR and CDR2 FQNEAQ (reference sequence). This chain's CDR3 is CASSLGGQGDEQYF. The DNA of the CDR3 is TGTGCCAGCAGCTTAGGGGGACAGGGCGACGAGCAGTACTTC.

V usage is TRBV6-5 and J usage is TRBJ1-2, with D tentatively TRBD1 (6 bases). The V and J ends lost 0 bases and 9 bases respectively, with 11 bases between them. The CDR3 spans 13 residues. Germline CDR1 MNHEY, CDR2 SVGAGI. The DNA of the CDR3 is TGTGCCAGCAGTTACTCGGGGGGGGCAAGCTACACCTTC. Translated, it gives CASSYSGGASYTF.

The chain is built from TRBV29-1 and TRBJ2-1, with 8 positions matching TRBD1. V lost 8 bases, J lost 6 bases, and 6 bases stayed unmatched. In germline, CDR1 is SQVTM, CDR2 ANQGSEA. The CDR3 is made up of 12 amino acids. CDR3 in DNA: TGCAGCACCGGGACAGGTATCAATGAGCAGTTCTTC. It translates to CSTGTGINEQFF.

The chain carries TRBV18 and TRBJ1-4; no reliable D call. The germline gives CDR1 KGHSH, CDR2 LQKENI. Trimming removed 0 bases from V and 10 bases from J, with 15 bases in between. The CDR3 is 15 amino acids. The CDR3, as DNA: TGTGCCAGCTCACCACCCGAAGGAGATTCACGAAAACTGTTTTTT. Its translation is CASSPPEGDSRKLFF.

This clone came up a few times. The V and J genes are TRBV27 and TRBJ2-7; possibly TRBD2 for D (5 bases). The CDR3 totals 12 residues. Deletions cut 5 bases from V and 7 bases from J, with 12 bases between. Germline V CDR1 and CDR2: MNHEY, SMNVEV (reference sequence). Here the CDR3 DNA reads TGTGCCAGCAGTCCTCTCACGGGGGAGCAGTACTTC. Translated, it gives CASSPLTGEQYF.